The rows below give T cell receptor beta chains drawn from one sample of a study of blood T cell repertoires in COVID-19. Assay used: immunoSEQ multiplex PCR; TCRdb lists only in-frame clones, some missing. The sample comprises 200,000 to 250,000 clones, approximately 80% of which are singletons, and roughly 3.2% rests with the top ten. The sample taken for sequencing was peripheral blood. Receptors originate from a woman between 18 and 29 years old with acute or convalescent COVID-19. The CDR3 runs from the conserved cysteine through the conserved F or W. Each record gives: CDR3 length, clone size, J gene, V gene, D gene, CDR3 protein, CDR3 DNA. A D gene is named only where the DNA matches it firmly. Clone size is shown for a subset of rows, as once, few, many or a class of expanded clone.

13 | few | TRBJ2-5 | TRBV6-4 | NA | CASSADFGETQYF | TGTGCCAGCAGTGCTGACTTTGGGGAGACCCAGTACTTC
14 | NA | TRBJ1-1 | TRBV28 | NA | CASLTASMNTEAFF | TGTGCCAGCCTGACAGCTTCAATGAACACTGAAGCTTTCTTT
13 | NA | TRBJ1-2 | TRBV27 | NA | CASSLTGNYGYTF | TGTGCCAGCAGCTTAACAGGGAACTATGGCTACACCTTC
16 | NA | TRBJ2-7 | TRBV4-1 | NA | CASSQGGGSGAYEQYF | TGCGCCAGCAGCCAAGGAGGAGGTAGCGGCGCCTACGAGCAGTACTTC
16 | NA | TRBJ1-1 | TRBV4-3 | NA | CASSQEVLQVNTEAFF | TGCGCCAGCAGCCAAGAGGTGCTCCAGGTGAACACTGAAGCTTTCTTT
14 | few | TRBJ2-7 | TRBV6-5 | TRBD1 | CASSTGQGTYEQYF | TGTGCCAGCAGCACGGGACAGGGAACCTACGAGCAGTACTTC
14 | NA | TRBJ1-2 | TRBV6-5 | NA | CASSLREGLSGYTF | TGTGCCAGCAGTCTACGAGAGGGTTTGAGTGGCTACACCTTC
15 | NA | TRBJ1-4 | TRBV4-2 | TRBD1 | CASSPGGQGNEKLFF | TGTGCCAGCAGCCCAGGGGGACAGGGTAATGAAAAACTGTTTTTT
13 | NA | TRBJ1-2 | TRBV6-5 | TRBD1 | CASRTGPGYGYTF | TGTGCCAGCCGGACAGGGCCTGGCTATGGCTACACCTTC
15 | NA | TRBJ2-5 | TRBV7-8 | TRBD1 | CASSQGQGGRVTQYF | TGTGCCAGCAGCCAAGGACAGGGTGGGAGAGTGACCCAGTACTTC
14 | NA | TRBJ1-1 | TRBV19 | NA | CASSILGLGTEAFF | TGTGCCAGTAGTATCTTGGGACTCGGCACTGAAGCTTTCTTT
13 | NA | TRBJ1-4 | TRBV5-8 | TRBD1 | CASSSGTGWKLFF | TGTGCCAGCAGCAGTGGGACAGGGTGGAAACTGTTTTTT
16 | NA | TRBJ2-1 | TRBV19 | TRBD2 | CASSRPLAGGFDEQFF | TGTGCCAGTAGTAGGCCTTTAGCGGGAGGTTTCGATGAGCAGTTCTTC
17 | once | TRBJ2-2 | TRBV7-8 | NA | CASSLAETLANTGELFF | TGTGCCAGCAGCTTAGCGGAAACTCTAGCGAACACCGGGGAGCTGTTTTTT
15 | NA | TRBJ1-2 | TRBV7-2 | TRBD1 | CASSLTGTANYGYTF | TGTGCCAGCAGCTTGACCGGGACAGCTAACTATGGCTACACCTTC
15 | NA | TRBJ2-1 | TRBV7-2 | TRBD2 | CASTLGGRTYNEQFF | TGTGCCAGCACCCTGGGAGGGAGGACCTACAATGAGCAGTTCTTC
13 | NA | TRBJ2-7 | TRBV7-2 | NA | CASSQGQDHQQYF | TGTGCCAGCAGTCAGGGGCAGGATCATCAGCAGTACTTC
15 | NA | TRBJ1-4 | TRBV27 | NA | CASSLFVPGDEKLFF | TGTGCCAGCAGTTTATTCGTCCCAGGGGATGAAAAACTGTTTTTT
19 | NA | TRBJ2-2 | TRBV24-1 | TRBD1 | CATSALMGQSALSTGELFF | TGTGCCACCAGTGCCCTAATGGGACAGTCCGCTTTGAGCACCGGGGAGCTGTTTTTT
15 | NA | TRBJ2-1 | TRBV4-3 | NA | CASSQDRGVQGEQFF | TGCGCCAGCAGCCAAGATCGAGGGGTTCAGGGGGAGCAGTTCTTC
14 | NA | TRBJ2-7 | TRBV2 | TRBD2 | CASRRAGETYEQYF | TGTGCCAGCAGGAGGGCGGGAGAGACCTACGAGCAGTACTTC
15 | NA | TRBJ2-7 | TRBV4-1 | TRBD1 | CASSQVRQGDYEQYF | TGCGCCAGCAGCCAAGTTAGACAGGGGGACTACGAGCAGTACTTC
17 | NA | TRBJ2-1 | TRBV27 | TRBD1 | CASTTYRTGGPYNEQFF | TGTGCCAGCACCACATATCGGACAGGGGGCCCCTACAATGAGCAGTTCTTC
16 | once | TRBJ2-7 | TRBV28 | TRBD1 | CASTGFRGSNSYEQYF | TGTGCCAGCACCGGATTCAGGGGGTCAAATTCCTACGAGCAGTACTTC
17 | NA | TRBJ1-2 | TRBV27 | TRBD1 | CASSLSRGQGLIHGYTF | TGTGCCAGCAGTTTATCGAGGGGACAGGGGCTGATCCATGGCTACACCTTC
12 | once | TRBJ1-1 | TRBV9 | NA | CASSAGGAEAFF | TGTGCCAGCAGCGCCGGGGGGGCTGAAGCTTTCTTT
15 | NA | TRBJ2-7 | TRBV6-5 | TRBD1 | CASSYSGQGGSLVYF | TGTGCCAGCAGTTACTCAGGACAGGGGGGTTCGTTGGTGTACTTC
13 | NA | TRBJ1-4 | TRBV5-1 | NA | CASRESTNEKLFF | TGCGCCAGCAGGGAGTCAACTAATGAAAAACTGTTTTTT
14 | NA | TRBJ2-5 | TRBV6-2/TRBV6-3 | TRBD1 | CASSYSGGRETQYF | TGTGCCAGCAGTTACTCAGGGGGCAGGGAGACCCAGTACTTC
13 | NA | TRBJ2-3 | TRBV29-1 | NA | CSLGAGSTDTQYF | TGCAGCCTAGGGGCAGGGTCAACAGATACGCAGTATTTT
13 | once | TRBJ2-7 | TRBV4-1 | TRBD1 | CASSEGQGIEQYF | TGCGCCAGCAGCGAGGGACAGGGAATAGAGCAGTACTTC
12 | NA | TRBJ2-5 | TRBV7-6 | NA | CASSLRRETQYF | TGTGCCAGCAGCTTAAGGAGAGAGACCCAGTACTTC
17 | NA | TRBJ2-1 | TRBV4-3 | TRBD2 | CASSQEVASGSINEQFF | TGCGCCAGCAGCCAAGAAGTTGCTAGCGGGAGTATTAATGAGCAGTTCTTC
15 | NA | TRBJ2-1 | TRBV7-6 | TRBD2 | CASRPVAGAYNEQFF | TGTGCCAGCAGGCCGGTAGCGGGAGCCTACAATGAGCAGTTCTTC
15 | NA | TRBJ1-2 | TRBV6-5 | TRBD1 | CASSYSRQGDFGYTF | TGTGCCAGCAGTTACTCGCGACAGGGGGACTTTGGCTACACCTTC
13 | few | TRBJ1-5 | TRBV30 | NA | CAWSVQENQPQHF | TGTGCCTGGAGTGTACAGGAAAATCAGCCCCAGCATTTT
16 | NA | TRBJ2-2 | TRBV5-1 | TRBD2 | CASSLTVVAGAGELFF | TGCGCCAGCAGCTTGACTGTGGTAGCGGGAGCCGGGGAGCTGTTTTTT
16 | many | TRBJ2-7 | TRBV7-2 | TRBD2 | CASSLGGTSGSYEQYF | TGTGCCAGCAGCTTAGGGGGGACTAGCGGGAGTTACGAGCAGTACTTC
16 | once | TRBJ2-1 | TRBV27 | TRBD2 | CASSLSSAGVPNEQFF | TGTGCCAGCAGTTTATCCTCAGCGGGAGTTCCAAATGAGCAGTTCTTC
17 | NA | TRBJ2-1 | TRBV13 | NA | CASSFPPSDRSYNEQFF | TGTGCCAGCAGCTTCCCTCCTTCCGACAGGTCCTACAATGAGCAGTTCTTC
13 | NA | TRBJ2-2 | TRBV2 | NA | CASSEEYAGELFF | TGTGCCAGCAGTGAGGAGTACGCCGGGGAGCTGTTTTTT
13 | NA | TRBJ2-7 | TRBV27 | NA | CASSRSARDEQYF | TGTGCCAGCAGTAGATCGGCCCGGGACGAGCAGTACTTC
13 | NA | TRBJ1-6 | TRBV6-5 | NA | CASSRGAGSPLHF | TGTGCCAGCAGTCGGGGGGCAGGATCACCCCTCCACTTT
16 | NA | TRBJ2-7 | TRBV7-8 | NA | CASSLLGTSVTYEQYF | TGTGCCAGCAGCTTGCTAGGGACAAGCGTCACCTACGAGCAGTACTTC
15 | NA | TRBJ1-2 | TRBV30 | NA | CAWPGFGGAPGGYTF | TGTGCCTGGCCCGGGTTTGGGGGGGCGCCCGGGGGCTACACCTTC
13 | NA | TRBJ2-7 | TRBV29-1 | TRBD1 | CSVGQGISYEQYF | TGCAGCGTCGGACAGGGGATCTCCTACGAGCAGTACTTC
13 | NA | TRBJ1-1 | TRBV29-1 | NA | CSVRPRGGTEAFF | TGCAGCGTCCGACCAAGGGGAGGGACTGAAGCTTTCTTT
15 | few | TRBJ2-1 | TRBV5-4 | TRBD2 | CASSPATSGDNEQFF | TGTGCCAGCAGCCCGGCGACTAGCGGGGACAATGAGCAGTTCTTC
16 | NA | TRBJ2-3 | TRBV7-9 | NA | CASSLYTLRSTDTQYF | TGTGCCAGCAGTTTATATACTTTGCGGAGCACAGATACGCAGTATTTT
14 | NA | TRBJ1-1 | TRBV7-3 | NA | CASSLRPAKGEAFF | TGTGCCAGCAGCCTCCGGCCGGCCAAGGGGGAAGCTTTCTTT
15 | NA | TRBJ2-7 | TRBV28 | NA | CASSLNRPSSYEQYF | TGTGCCAGCAGTTTAAATCGCCCGTCTAGTTACGAGCAGTACTTC